This T cell receptor beta chain stems from a study of post-analysis software for immune sequencing data. Tagging with unique molecular identifiers was a feature of the TCR beta cDNA libraries. TCRdb re-called the PCR reads with MiXCR, one entry per CDR3 protein. The sample includes around 400,000 distinct CDR3 sequences, roughly 36% of them seen just once. The CDR3 has 16 amino acids. After removal of 5 bases from V and 5 bases from J, the junction contained 13 bases not matched to a gene. The germline V gene has CDR1 SEHNR and CDR2 FQNEAQ (reference sequence). Notes on this clonotype: Its target is not known.

Broader study findings: When patients were compared with controls, about 5 TRBV segments were more frequent, TRBV5-6, TRBV5-1 and TRBV20-1 among them. Those with multiple sclerosis, the patient group, showed significantly lower normalized Chao1 diversity than controls. F measure clustering grouped samples strongly by preparation batch.

Sequencing used blood. The source of this sequence is a girl between 10 and 17 years old with multiple sclerosis. This sequence joins TRBV7-9 and TRBJ1-2; 8 positions match TRBD1. CDR3 coding DNA: TGTGCCAGCAGCGAAGGGACAGGCCGGGGATTATATGGCTACACCTTC. This gives the protein CASSEGTGRGLYGYTF.